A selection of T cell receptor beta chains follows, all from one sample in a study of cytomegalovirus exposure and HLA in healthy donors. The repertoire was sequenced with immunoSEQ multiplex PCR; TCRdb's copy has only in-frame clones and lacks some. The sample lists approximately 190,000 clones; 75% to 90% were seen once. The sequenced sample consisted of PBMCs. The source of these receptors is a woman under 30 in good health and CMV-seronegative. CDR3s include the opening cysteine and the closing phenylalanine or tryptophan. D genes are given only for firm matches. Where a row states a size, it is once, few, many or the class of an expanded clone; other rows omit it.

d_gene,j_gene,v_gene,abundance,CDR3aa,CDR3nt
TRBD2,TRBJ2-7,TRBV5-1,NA,CASSLEHGTSGSYEQYF,TGCGCCAGCAGCTTGGAGCACGGGACTAGCGGATCCTACGAGCAGTACTTC
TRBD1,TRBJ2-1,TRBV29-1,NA,CSAQGAGNEQFF,TGCAGCGCACAGGGGGCCGGGAATGAGCAGTTCTTC
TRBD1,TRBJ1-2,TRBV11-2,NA,CATTGGAYGYTF,TGTGCCACCACAGGGGGCGCTTATGGCTACACCTTC
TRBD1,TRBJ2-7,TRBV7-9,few,CASSSLTGSEQYF,TGTGCCAGCAGCTCGCTGACAGGGAGTGAGCAGTACTTC
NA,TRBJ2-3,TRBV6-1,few,CASASREADTQYF,TGTGCCAGCGCGAGCAGGGAGGCAGATACGCAGTATTTT
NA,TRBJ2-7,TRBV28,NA,CASSRGTIYEQYF,TGTGCCAGCAGTCGCGGGACCATTTACGAGCAGTACTTC
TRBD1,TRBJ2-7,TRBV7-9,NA,CASSPLGDRAYEQYF,TGTGCCAGCAGCCCCCTGGGGGACAGGGCTTACGAGCAGTACTTC
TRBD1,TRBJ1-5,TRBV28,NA,CASSLRTGTGWNQPQHF,TGTGCCAGCAGTTTACGGACCGGGACAGGGTGGAATCAGCCCCAGCATTTT
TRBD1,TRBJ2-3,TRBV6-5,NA,CASRLGTGGTDTQYF,TGTGCCAGCAGGCTCGGGACAGGGGGCACAGATACGCAGTATTTT
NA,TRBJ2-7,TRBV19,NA,CASSTGLGGLEQYF,TGTGCCAGTAGTACCGGCCTAGGAGGTCTCGAGCAGTACTTC
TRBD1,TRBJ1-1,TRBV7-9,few,CASTSTGGVGNTEAFF,TGTGCCAGCACCAGCACAGGGGGCGTTGGGAACACTGAAGCTTTCTTT
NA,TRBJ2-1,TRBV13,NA,CASSLHWRLANNEQFF,TGTGCCAGCAGCTTACACTGGCGTCTAGCCAACAATGAGCAGTTCTTC
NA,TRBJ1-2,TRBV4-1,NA,CASSQETFFFGYTF,TGCGCCAGCAGCCAAGAAACTTTTTTCTTTGGCTACACCTTC
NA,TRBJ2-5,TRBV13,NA,CASSLDGTSQETQYF,TGTGCCAGCAGCTTGGATGGGACTTCCCAAGAGACCCAGTACTTC
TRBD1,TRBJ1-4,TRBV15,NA,CATRTGQGVEKLFF,TGTGCCACCAGGACTGGACAGGGTGTTGAAAAACTGTTTTTT
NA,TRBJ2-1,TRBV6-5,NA,CASSPGSWPHNEQFF,TGTGCCAGCAGCCCCGGGTCTTGGCCCCACAATGAGCAGTTCTTC
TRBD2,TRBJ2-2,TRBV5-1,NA,CASSWTSGGTGELFF,TGCGCCAGCAGCTGGACTAGCGGAGGCACCGGGGAGCTGTTTTTT
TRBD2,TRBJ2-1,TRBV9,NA,CASSVGERENNEQFF,TGTGCCAGCAGCGTAGGGGAGCGGGAGAACAATGAGCAGTTCTTC
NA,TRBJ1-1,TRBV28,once,CASSQGTEAFF,TGTGCCAGCAGCCAGGGGACTGAAGCTTTCTTT
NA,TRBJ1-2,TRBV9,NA,CASSVGSEGNYGYTF,TGTGCCAGCAGCGTAGGGTCAGAGGGTAACTATGGCTACACCTTC
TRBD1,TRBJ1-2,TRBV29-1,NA,CSVEGQGHGYTF,TGCAGCGTTGAAGGACAGGGACATGGCTACACCTTC
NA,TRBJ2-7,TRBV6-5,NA,CASRSGTGTYEQYF,TGTGCCAGCAGATCCGGGACTGGCACCTACGAGCAGTACTTC
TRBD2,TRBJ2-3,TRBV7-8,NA,CASSLPAGDTQYF,TGTGCCAGCAGCCTCCCGGCGGGAGACACGCAGTATTTT
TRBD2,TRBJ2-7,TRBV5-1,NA,CASSLSSGRTLEQYF,TGCGCCAGCAGCTTGTCTAGCGGGCGCACTTTGGAGCAGTACTTC
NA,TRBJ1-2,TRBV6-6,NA,CASGTRETSPYTF,TGTGCCAGCGGAACCAGGGAAACTTCTCCCTACACCTTC
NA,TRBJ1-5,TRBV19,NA,CASSSRDKYQPQHF,TGTGCCAGTAGTAGCCGGGACAAATATCAGCCCCAGCATTTT
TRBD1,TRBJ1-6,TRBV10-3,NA,CAISEGQAHNSPLHF,TGTGCCATCAGTGAGGGACAGGCCCATAATTCACCCCTCCACTTT
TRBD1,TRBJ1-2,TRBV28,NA,CASRGETGGSHNYGYTF,TGTGCCAGCAGGGGGGAGACAGGGGGCTCCCATAACTATGGCTACACCTTC
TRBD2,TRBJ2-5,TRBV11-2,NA,CASSFASGSVETQYF,TGTGCCAGCAGCTTTGCTAGCGGGAGCGTCGAGACCCAGTACTTC